A selection of T cell receptor beta chains follows, all from one sample in a study of T cells in Graves' hyperthyroidism and ophthalmopathy. TCRdb re-analysed the multiplex PCR reads in MiXCR, keeping a single row per CDR3 protein. This sample has hundreds of thousands of distinct CDR3 sequences, with 16% found just once. The sequenced sample consisted of blood. The receptor set was obtained from a woman in her thirties or forties with Graves' ophthalmopathy. The CDR3 runs from the conserved cysteine through the conserved F or W. D genes are given only for firm matches. Part of the rows lack a size; the others show once, few, many or a class for expanded clones.

D,length,J,size,V,CDR3,DNA
TRBD2,13,TRBJ2-3,many,TRBV12-3/TRBV12-4,CASSPTSADTQYF,TGTGCCAGCAGCCCGACTAGCGCAGATACGCAGTATTTT
TRBD1,14,TRBJ1-5,.,TRBV10-2,CASNRDRGDQPQHF,TGCGCCAGCAACCGGGACAGGGGAGATCAGCCCCAGCATTTT
TRBD2,16,TRBJ2-2,.,TRBV18,CASSPLAGAVDGELFF,TGTGCCAGCTCACCACTAGCGGGGGCCGTCGACGGGGAGCTGTTTTTT
TRBD1,15,TRBJ2-2,many,TRBV2,CASSPDRAGTGELFF,TGTGCCAGCAGCCCGGACAGGGCTGGAACCGGGGAGCTGTTTTTT
.,13,TRBJ1-2,many,TRBV28,CASSFGDVYGYTF,TGTGCCAGCAGTTTCGGTGACGTCTATGGCTACACCTTC
.,14,TRBJ1-5,few,TRBV30,CAWGLTGGAQPQHF,TGTGCCTGGGGGTTGACCGGAGGGGCTCAGCCCCAGCATTTT
.,13,TRBJ2-5,.,TRBV5-1,CVSSWPGEETQYF,TGCGTCAGCAGCTGGCCGGGGGAAGAGACCCAGTACTTC
TRBD2,16,TRBJ2-1,.,TRBV29-1,CSVEEWLAGVYNDQFF,TGCAGCGTTGAAGAGTGGCTAGCGGGAGTCTACAATGATCAGTTCTTC
.,16,TRBJ2-3,.,TRBV4-1,CASSPTSSEGTDTQYF,TGCGCCAGCAGCCCCACTTCTAGCGAAGGCACAGATACGCAGTATTTT
.,15,TRBJ1-6,few,TRBV20-1,CSARSGSHDNSPLHF,TGCAGTGCTAGATCGGGTTCACATGATAATTCACCCCTCCACTTT
TRBD2,14,TRBJ2-3,many,TRBV6-1,CASSASGEIDTQYF,TGTGCCAGCAGTGCTAGCGGGGAGATAGATACGCAGTATTTT